Listed below are T cell receptor beta chains from one sample, sequenced in a study of cytomegalovirus exposure and HLA in healthy donors. The protocol was immunoSEQ multiplex PCR, while the TCRdb copy is restricted to in-frame clones and leaves out a portion. The sample includes about 150,000 clones, around 60% seen only once; the top ten take 7% to 8.5%. The sample comprised PBMCs. These receptor sequences come from a woman aged 55-75 years in good health and CMV-seropositive. Each CDR3 is given with its conserved first and last residue. Each record gives: clone size, V gene, D gene, J gene, CDR3 DNA, CDR3 protein. The D gene is left open where the match is weak. Rows give clone size only sometimes, using once, few, many, or a class for an expanded clone.

>-|TRBV30|-|TRBJ1-1
TGTGCCTGGAGTGTTATAAACACTGAAGCTTTCTTT
CAWSVINTEAFF
>-|TRBV7-2|-|TRBJ2-1
TGTGCCAGCAGCTTAGCTGGGTTGGCGGGTGAGCAGTTCTTC
CASSLAGLAGEQFF
>-|TRBV19|-|TRBJ2-7
TGTGCCAGTAGATGTTGGACAGCCCCCTCCTACGAGCAGTACTTC
CASRCWTAPSYEQYF
>-|TRBV7-9|-|TRBJ2-5
TGTGCCAGCAGCTTAGGGTCAGGGTATGAAGAGACCCAGTACTTC
CASSLGSGYEETQYF
>-|TRBV5-1|-|TRBJ2-2
TGCGCCAGCAGTTCTGCGGGTGTCACAGTCCCCGGGGAGCTGTTTTTT
CASSSAGVTVPGELFF
>-|TRBV10-3|-|TRBJ2-5
TGTGCCACCAAGACAGGTTGGCAAGAGACCCAGTACTTC
CATKTGWQETQYF
>-|TRBV5-1|TRBD2|TRBJ2-5
TGCGCCAGCAGCTTGGTTACTAGCGGGAGTGAGACCCAGTACTTC
CASSLVTSGSETQYF
>-|TRBV2|TRBD2|TRBJ2-3
TGTGCCAGCAGAAAGGGCAGTAGCGGGAGCTGGTTGCAGTATTTT
CASRKGSSGSWLQYF
>-|TRBV7-3|TRBD2|TRBJ2-3
TGTGCCAGCAGCTTTGCGGGAGAGGCAGATACGCAGTATTTT
CASSFAGEADTQYF
>few|TRBV4-3|-|TRBJ1-1
TGCGCCAGCAGCCACCTGCGAGGGGGCACTGAAGCTTTCTTT
CASSHLRGGTEAFF
>few|TRBV10-3|TRBD1|TRBJ1-3
TGTGCCATCAGTCAGGGGACAGGCTCTGGAAACACCATATATTTT
CAISQGTGSGNTIYF
>-|TRBV7-9|-|TRBJ2-1
TGTGCCAGCAGCTTAAGGGGGAGTGGGGATAATGAGCAGTTCTTC
CASSLRGSGDNEQFF
>-|TRBV5-4|TRBD2|TRBJ2-5
TGTGCCAGCAGCTATCTAGCGGGTATAGAGACCCAGTACTTC
CASSYLAGIETQYF
>-|TRBV2|TRBD2|TRBJ2-3
TGTGCCAGCACCCTTTGGGTGGTAGCGGGAGGGACGCAGGATACGCAGTATTTT
CASTLWVVAGGTQDTQYF
>-|TRBV9|-|TRBJ2-1
TGTGCCAGCAGCGTAGGTCGGGAGCAGTTCTTC
CASSVGREQFF
>few|TRBV29-1|TRBD1|TRBJ1-2
TGCAGCGTCGGGACAGAGGGCTACACCTTC
CSVGTEGYTF
>-|TRBV4-3|TRBD1|TRBJ2-3
TGCGCCAGCAGCCAGCAGGACCGCGACAGGGGGACGCAGTATTTT
CASSQQDRDRGTQYF
>-|TRBV28|TRBD2|TRBJ2-5
TGTGCCAGCCTGGGGGGGGTGTCAGGGACTGGGGAGACCCAGTACTTC
CASLGGVSGTGETQYF
>-|TRBV28|-|TRBJ1-1
TGTGCCAGCAGTTTCCTCCGGGGGACTGAAGCTTTCTTT
CASSFLRGTEAFF
>few|TRBV30|TRBD1|TRBJ1-1
TGTGCCTTCTCACAGGGGGAAGGCACTGAAGCTTTCTTT
CAFSQGEGTEAFF
>-|TRBV5-1|-|TRBJ2-1
TGCGCCAGCAGCTTTGTCGGTAACAATGAGCAGTTCTTC
CASSFVGNNEQFF
>-|TRBV9|-|TRBJ2-7
TGTGCCAGCAGCGTAGTACAGGGAGACGACGAGCAGTACTTC
CASSVVQGDDEQYF
>-|TRBV5-1|TRBD1|TRBJ2-7
TGCGCCAGCAGCACTACGGGACAGGGTTACGAGCAGTACTTC
CASSTTGQGYEQYF
>few|TRBV28|-|TRBJ1-5
TGTGCCAGCATACAGGGTCGTTCTCAGCCCCAGCATTTT
CASIQGRSQPQHF